The rows below give T cell receptor beta chains drawn from one sample of a study of cytomegalovirus exposure and HLA in healthy donors. Sequencing used immunoSEQ multiplex PCR; TCRdb keeps in-frame clones, though not all of them. The data show 160,000 or so clones, around 80% seen once. The specimen was PBMCs. These receptors all come from a female donor in good health and CMV-seronegative. The CDR3 runs from the conserved cysteine through the conserved F or W. Each record gives: CDR3 protein, CDR3 DNA, V gene, clone size, J gene, D gene. D genes are given only for firm matches. Clone size appears in some rows only: once, few, many, or a class for an expanded clone.

CASSRTGGEKLFF,TGTGCCAGCAGTCGGACAGGGGGTGAAAAACTGTTTTTT,TRBV6-6,few,TRBJ1-4,TRBD1
CAFTNHRGYGYTF,TGTGCCTTTACAAACCACAGGGGGTATGGCTACACCTTC,TRBV30,NA,TRBJ1-2,TRBD1
CASSLGGGGGNYEQYF,TGTGCCAGCAGCTTGGGAGGAGGGGGGGGGAACTACGAGCAGTACTTC,TRBV5-4,NA,TRBJ2-7,NA
CASSFRGQDTEAFF,TGCGCCAGCAGCTTTAGGGGGCAGGACACTGAAGCTTTCTTT,TRBV5-1,NA,TRBJ1-1,TRBD1
CAWSDSGDNQPQHF,TGTGCCTGGAGCGACTCAGGGGACAATCAGCCCCAGCATTTT,TRBV30,once,TRBJ1-5,NA
CASSQPGQKAKNIQYF,TGCGCCAGCAGCCAACCGGGACAGAAAGCCAAAAACATTCAGTACTTC,TRBV4-1,few,TRBJ2-4,TRBD1
CASRPGDRNTEAFF,TGTGCCAGTAGGCCGGGGGACCGGAACACTGAAGCTTTCTTT,TRBV19,NA,TRBJ1-1,NA
CASTAGGSSYNEQFF,TGTGCCAGCACCGCGGGGGGTAGCTCCTACAATGAGCAGTTCTTC,TRBV7-9,NA,TRBJ2-1,TRBD2
CASSVELAGAATQYF,TGTGCCAGCAGCGTAGAGCTAGCGGGGGCCGCTACGCAGTATTTT,TRBV9,NA,TRBJ2-3,TRBD2
CASSQEDASNQPQHF,TGCGCCAGCAGCCAAGAAGATGCGAGCAATCAGCCCCAGCATTTT,TRBV4-1,NA,TRBJ1-5,NA
CASSERAGVRPQHF,TGTGCCAGCAGTGAACGGGCAGGGGTCAGGCCCCAGCATTTT,TRBV2,NA,TRBJ1-5,NA
CASSPSLAGYTGELFF,TGTGCCAGCAGCCCAAGTCTAGCGGGATACACCGGGGAGCTGTTTTTT,TRBV7-9,NA,TRBJ2-2,TRBD2
CSAPRQGEAFF,TGCAGTGCCCCCAGACAGGGGGAAGCTTTCTTT,TRBV20-1,NA,TRBJ1-1,TRBD1
CASAGARDTGELFF,TGTGCCAGCGCGGGGGCCAGGGACACCGGGGAGCTGTTTTTT,TRBV7-2,NA,TRBJ2-2,NA
CASSVDTGGLRGYTF,TGTGCCAGCAGCGTAGATACAGGGGGCCTCCGGGGCTACACCTTC,TRBV9,NA,TRBJ1-2,TRBD1
CASSLGRGRGRGDTQYF,TGTGCCAGCAGCTTAGGAAGAGGCAGGGGGCGGGGGGATACGCAGTATTTT,TRBV7-2,NA,TRBJ2-3,NA
CAISEANLAADNEQFF,TGTGCCATCAGTGAGGCCAATCTAGCGGCGGACAATGAGCAGTTCTTC,TRBV10-3,once,TRBJ2-1,TRBD2
CASSSQGAGEGEAFF,TGTGCCAGCAGTTCCCAGGGCGCTGGGGAGGGTGAAGCTTTCTTT,TRBV6-6,NA,TRBJ1-1,NA
CAWLQFSGEQYF,TGTGCCTGGCTCCAGTTCTCGGGCGAGCAGTACTTC,TRBV30,NA,TRBJ2-7,NA
CASSTLAGLNNEQFF,TGTGCCAGCAGCACCCTAGCGGGACTGAACAATGAGCAGTTCTTC,TRBV11-2,NA,TRBJ2-1,TRBD2
CASSLTDRVNIQYF,TGTGCCAGCAGTTTAACGGACAGGGTAAACATTCAGTACTTC,TRBV27,NA,TRBJ2-4,TRBD1
CAIKYGTGNYGYTF,TGTGCCATCAAGTACGGGACAGGGAACTATGGCTACACCTTC,TRBV10-3,NA,TRBJ1-2,TRBD1
CASWGQANEKLFF,TGTGCCAGTTGGGGACAGGCTAATGAAAAACTGTTTTTT,TRBV19,NA,TRBJ1-4,TRBD1
CASSAYADTQYF,TGCGCCAGCAGCGCGTATGCAGATACGCAGTATTTT,TRBV5-1,few,TRBJ2-3,NA
CASGLTAGTGELFF,TGTGCTAGTGGTTTAACTGCGGGCACCGGGGAGCTGTTTTTT,TRBV12-5,NA,TRBJ2-2,NA
CASSLGLAWGTDTQYF,TGTGCCAGCAGCTTAGGGCTAGCGTGGGGCACAGATACGCAGTATTTT,TRBV7-9,few,TRBJ2-3,NA
CASSRTTMSGANVLTF,TGCGCCAGCAGCCGTACTACCATGTCTGGGGCCAACGTCCTGACTTTC,TRBV4-1,NA,TRBJ2-6,NA
CASSPPGGQAEAFF,TGTGCCAGCTCACCACCAGGGGGTCAGGCTGAAGCTTTCTTT,TRBV18,NA,TRBJ1-1,NA
CASRLQGTYEQYF,TGTGCCAGCAGGTTACAGGGTACCTACGAGCAGTACTTC,TRBV7-9,NA,TRBJ2-7,NA
CAPQREQYF,TGTGCCCCCCAGAGGGAGCAGTACTTC,TRBV30,NA,TRBJ2-7,NA
CASGTGGLSTDTQYF,TGTGCCAGTGGAACAGGGGGCCTTAGCACAGATACGCAGTATTTT,TRBV19,NA,TRBJ2-3,TRBD1
CASSISGGAWSYNEQFF,TGTGCCAGCAGCATTAGCGGGGGGGCTTGGTCCTACAATGAGCAGTTCTTC,TRBV21-1,once,TRBJ2-1,NA
CASSKNKAAGEQYF,TGTGCCAGCAGCAAAAACAAAGCCGCGGGAGAGCAGTACTTC,TRBV7-2,few,TRBJ2-7,NA
CASRNTDRGLGGYTF,TGTGCCAGCAGGAATACAGACAGGGGGCTCGGAGGCTACACCTTC,TRBV27,NA,TRBJ1-2,TRBD1
CASSPPSKQDCYEQYF,TGTGCCAGCTCACCACCGTCAAAACAGGATTGCTACGAGCAGTACTTC,TRBV18,NA,TRBJ2-7,NA
CASTRIRDSARDTEAFF,TGTGCCAGCACCAGAATCCGGGACTCAGCGAGGGACACTGAAGCTTTCTTT,TRBV21-1,NA,TRBJ1-1,NA
CASSRPGGGYTF,TGTGCCAGCAGCCGTCCGGGGGGCGGCTACACCTTC,TRBV7-8,once,TRBJ1-2,NA
CASSLKRGGETQYF,TGTGCCAGCAGTTTAAAGCGGGGGGGGGAGACCCAGTACTTC,TRBV27,NA,TRBJ2-5,TRBD2
CASSSGSGANVLTF,TGTGCCAGCAGCTCCGGCTCTGGGGCCAACGTCCTGACTTTC,TRBV7-3,NA,TRBJ2-6,NA
CASYPRTAWGEQYF,TGTGCCAGCTACCCAAGGACAGCATGGGGGGAGCAGTACTTC,TRBV28,NA,TRBJ2-7,NA
CASSFAITVSSYNEQFF,TGTGCCAGCAGCTTCGCCATCACTGTTAGCTCCTACAATGAGCAGTTCTTC,TRBV7-2,NA,TRBJ2-1,NA
CASSRRLAGADTQYF,TGTGCCAGCAGCCGTCGACTAGCGGGAGCGGATACGCAGTATTTT,TRBV7-2,NA,TRBJ2-3,TRBD2
CSVEWDRGSYEQYF,TGCAGCGTCGAATGGGACAGGGGCTCCTACGAGCAGTACTTC,TRBV29-1,NA,TRBJ2-7,TRBD1
CASSPGGTVNEKLFF,TGTGCCAGCAGCCCTGGGGGGACAGTTAATGAAAAACTGTTTTTT,TRBV14,NA,TRBJ1-4,TRBD1
CASSIDRARNQPQHF,TGTGCCAGTAGTATCGACAGGGCCCGCAATCAGCCCCAGCATTTT,TRBV19,NA,TRBJ1-5,TRBD1
CASSRGQGNTEAFF,TGTGCCAGCAGCCGGGGACAGGGAAACACTGAAGCTTTCTTT,TRBV7-2,few,TRBJ1-1,TRBD1
CASSLGQGRETQYF,TGCGCCAGCAGCTTGGGACAGGGACGAGAGACCCAGTACTTC,TRBV5-1,NA,TRBJ2-5,TRBD1
CASSFELAGGHDTGELFF,TGTGCCAGCAGCTTCGAACTAGCGGGGGGCCACGACACCGGGGAGCTGTTTTTT,TRBV2,few,TRBJ2-2,TRBD2
CASSAGTGPGENQPQHF,TGTGCCAGCAGCGCCGGGACAGGGCCGGGGGAAAATCAGCCCCAGCATTTT,TRBV9,few,TRBJ1-5,TRBD1
CASSRLAANTGELFF,TGCGCCAGCAGCCGGCTAGCGGCGAACACCGGGGAGCTGTTTTTT,TRBV4-3,NA,TRBJ2-2,TRBD2
CASTPPPPRGEQFF,TGTGCCAGCACCCCACCCCCTCCCAGGGGTGAGCAGTTCTTC,TRBV6-6,NA,TRBJ2-1,NA
CAISGTETGQGMSSYGYTF,TGTGCCATCAGTGGAACCGAGACGGGACAGGGCATGTCAAGCTATGGCTACACCTTC,TRBV10-3,few,TRBJ1-2,TRBD1
CASSEGAGFHEQYF,TGTGCCAGCAGTGAGGGGGCCGGATTCCACGAGCAGTACTTC,TRBV28,few,TRBJ2-7,TRBD1
CASSGGQGYATNEKLFF,TGTGCCAGCAGTGGGGGACAGGGGTATGCAACTAATGAAAAACTGTTTTTT,TRBV6-1,NA,TRBJ1-4,TRBD1
CASSSRQGVRDTEAFF,TGTGCCAGCAGTTCTCGACAGGGTGTGCGCGACACTGAAGCTTTCTTT,TRBV6-6,NA,TRBJ1-1,TRBD1